This T cell receptor (beta chain) was captured by sequencing in a study of blood T cell repertoires in COVID-19. The overall study: Collection of acute and convalescent COVID-19 samples took place in the United States, Italy and Spain. The analysed material was cDNA or gDNA that came from T cells, B-cell-depleted T cells, or PBMCs.

Original processing notes: The authors estimated nucleated cell counts from reference gene primer amplification. TCRdb keeps only in-frame clones here, not all; method: immunoSEQ multiplex PCR. The V and J calls and clone size come from that table; D and trimming were worked out from the DNA. The table lists about 240,000 clones, 87% of them singletons. Germline CDR1 and CDR2: SGHRS and YFSETQ. The CDR3 runs to 15 residues. The J segment lost 0 bases and the V segment lost 4 bases, leaving 4 bases of the junction unmatched. This sequence joins TRBV5-1 and TRBJ1-5, with 7 bases aligning to TRBD1. This clonotype originated in a man aged 55 to 70 who had recovered from COVID-19. Sequences were obtained from peripheral blood. CDR3 sequence: CASSATGDSNQPQHF. For the CDR3, the DNA is TGCGCCAGCAGCGCTACAGGGGATAGCAATCAGCCCCAGCATTTT.